A selection of T cell receptor beta chains follows, all from one sample in a study of identifying expanded T cells in peripheral blood. Repertoires were generated with immunoSEQ multiplex PCR, while TCRdb's copy carries only in-frame clones and drops some. Of about 82,000 clones in the sample, roughly 89% were seen once. Sequencing was performed on blood. These receptors were taken from a person aged 18 to 75 in good health. The CDR3 runs from the conserved cysteine through the conserved F or W. The order of the fields is V gene, clone size, J gene, CDR3 protein. Size tells how often a clone was seen (once, few, many) or the class of an expanded clone, and some rows leave it out.

v_gene: TRBV6-5; abundance: NA; j_gene: TRBJ2-5; CDR3aa: CASSYSDGRETQYF
v_gene: TRBV6-5; abundance: NA; j_gene: TRBJ2-7; CDR3aa: CASSYSRSHEQYF
v_gene: TRBV9; abundance: NA; j_gene: TRBJ2-3; CDR3aa: CASSVERFTTDTQYF
v_gene: TRBV6-1; abundance: few; j_gene: TRBJ2-7; CDR3aa: CASSEPTGGSYEQYF
v_gene: TRBV6-5; abundance: NA; j_gene: TRBJ1-2; CDR3aa: CASTPDSLTYGYTF
v_gene: TRBV9; abundance: NA; j_gene: TRBJ1-5; CDR3aa: CASSQGPNQPQHF
v_gene: TRBV10-3; abundance: NA; j_gene: TRBJ1-1; CDR3aa: CAISELGTESEAFF
v_gene: TRBV5-1; abundance: NA; j_gene: TRBJ2-1; CDR3aa: CASSLGTGFSSYNEQFF
v_gene: TRBV7-9; abundance: NA; j_gene: TRBJ2-5; CDR3aa: CASSLYIGTDQETQYF
v_gene: TRBV29-1; abundance: once; j_gene: TRBJ1-2; CDR3aa: CSVVGRANGYTF
v_gene: TRBV6-4; abundance: NA; j_gene: TRBJ1-2; CDR3aa: CASSESGGYGYTF